The 21 T cell receptor beta chains presented below share a single source sample, sequenced in a study of CD8 T cells in Susac syndrome. Random hexamers were used to reverse transcribe an amount of roughly 0.5 to 1 ug RNA. Each CDR3 protein gets one entry after TCRdb re-called the immunoSEQ multiplex PCR reads with MiXCR. The sample holds roughly 160,000 distinct CDR3 sequences, about 96% seen once. The source material was CD4+ T cells from PBMCs. These receptors all stem from a human donor with Susac syndrome.

For the CDR3, the DNA is TGTGCCATCAGTGAGTCGACAGGGGAAGAGACCCAGTACTTC. Its translation is CAISESTGEETQYF. The genes are TRBV10-3 and TRBJ2-5; 8 bases are shared with TRBD1. This CDR3 spans 14 amino acids. Germline V CDR1 and CDR2: ENHRY, SYGVKD. J gave up 3 bases and V 0 bases, and 0 bases lay outside the gene matches.

The J gene is TRBJ2-7, the V gene TRBV7-2, with D possibly matching TRBD1 (6 bases). The CDR3 covers 15 residues. CDR1 and CDR2 from the germline V gene are SGHTA and FQGNSA. V lost 5 bases, J lost 3 bases, and 17 bases lay in between. The CDR3 loop is CASSPRDRTNYEQYF. DNA for the CDR3: TGTGCCAGCAGCCCCCGAGACAGGACGAACTACGAGCAGTACTTC.

The rearrangement joins TRBV5-6 to TRBJ2-7; D is ambiguous. This CDR3 region has 11 residues. V dropped 3 bases and J dropped 6 bases, with 7 bases sitting between them. Germline assignment: CDR1 SGHDT and CDR2 YYEEEE. CDR3 sequence reads: CASSSPGEQYV. Here the CDR3 DNA reads TGTGCCAGCAGCTCTCCGGGCGAGCAGTACGTC.

The chain carries TRBV29-1 and TRBJ2-7; D is undetermined. The CDR3 spans 13 residues. The V gene lost 3 bases and the J gene lost 0 bases, with 9 bases spanning the gap. CDR1 and CDR2 from the germline V gene are SQVTM and ANQGSEA. In DNA form, the CDR3 reads TGCAGCGTTGAGGCGGATAGCTCCTACGAGCAGTACTTC. Amino acids: CSVEADSSYEQYF.

V is TRBV28 and J is TRBJ2-1; 9 bases align to TRBD2. With V trimmed by 6 bases and J by 7 bases, 16 bases remained unmatched. Germline V gene sequence: CDR1 MDHEN, CDR2 SYDVKM. The CDR3 runs 17 residues. DNA of the CDR3: TGTGCCAGCAGCGAGAGGGCTAGCGGGACCCTTTCGAATGAGCAGTTCTTC. It yields the protein CASSERASGTLSNEQFF.

The V and J genes are TRBV18 and TRBJ2-1; 9 nucleotides align to TRBD2. CDR1 and CDR2 (germline): KGHSH, LQKENI. The CDR3 sequence is 16 residues long. V shed 0 bases and J 5 bases; nucleotides not matched to a gene: 5. In nucleotides, the CDR3 is TGTGCCAGCTCACCACCGGTGGCTAGCGGGAACAATGAGCAGTTCTTC. It yields the protein CASSPPVASGNNEQFF.

The chain employs TRBV6-2 or TRBV6-3 and TRBJ2-7; 7 bases line up with TRBD2. V shed 5 bases and J 5 bases; nucleotides not matched to a gene: 12. Germline-derived CDR1 and CDR2 are MNHEY and SVGEGT. The CDR3 sequence is 15 residues long. The CDR3 DNA reads as TGTGCCAGCAGTCCGATTCTATTGGGAGGGCACGAGCAGTACGTC. Protein: CASSPILLGGHEQYV.

The chain has TRBV7-8 and TRBJ1-2; 8 bases are shared with TRBD1. The V gene end was trimmed by 5 bases and the J gene end by 10 bases; junction bases not matched to a gene: 6. Germline CDR1 and CDR2: SGHVS and FQNEAQ. The CDR3 loop spans 12 amino acids. The CDR3 loop is CASSQGTGDYTF. Written as DNA, the CDR3 is TGTGCCAGCAGCCAAGGGACAGGAGACTACACCTTC.

The chain carries TRBV7-2 and TRBJ1-2, with TRBD1 identical over 7 bases. Germline V CDR1 and CDR2: SGHTA, FQGNSA. The V gene end was trimmed by 8 bases and the J gene end by 1 base; junction bases not matched to a gene: 4. There are 13 residues in the CDR3. The CDR3 coding sequence is TGTGCCAGCGGGGGACAGCATAACTATGGCTACACCTTC. Translated, it gives CASGGQHNYGYTF.

The rearrangement uses TRBV14 and TRBJ1-1; D remains ambiguous. The ends were cut back, 0 bases at V and 1 base at J, with 9 bases in the middle. The CDR3 covers 15 residues. Germline CDR1 SGHDN, CDR2 FVKESK. CDR3 region: CASSQEAVSNTEAFF. In DNA, the CDR3 is TGTGCCAGCAGCCAAGAGGCGGTCTCGAACACTGAAGCTTTCTTT.

V usage is TRBV30 and J usage is TRBJ1-1; 8 bases are a match to TRBD1. Trimming removed 3 bases from V and 3 bases from J; junction bases left unmatched: 3. This CDR3 spans 13 amino acids. Looked up from germline, CDR1 is GTSNPN and CDR2 is SVGIG (reference sequence). The CDR3 sequence is CAWSRGLDTEAFF. The CDR3 coding sequence is TGTGCCTGGAGCAGGGGGCTAGACACTGAAGCTTTCTTT.

The rearrangement links TRBV14 to TRBJ1-2, with D tentatively TRBD1 (5 bases). The V end lost 4 bases, the J end lost 0 bases, and 9 bases lay between the germline ends. The CDR3 has 14 residues. The germline V gene encodes CDR1 SGHDN and CDR2 FVKESK. As DNA, the CDR3 is TGTGCCAGCAGCCTAAGGGGCTCTAACTATGGCTACACCTTC. Its translation is CASSLRGSNYGYTF.

The chain combines TRBV30 with TRBJ1-2; 9 bases are a match to TRBD1. The V segment lost 4 bases and the J segment 8 bases; nucleotides outside the gene matches: 5. Germline CDR1 is GTSNPN and CDR2 is SVGIG (reference sequence). The CDR3 is 12 amino acids. Here the CDR3 reads CAWTTGGYGYTF. CDR3 DNA: TGTGCCTGGACCACAGGGGGCTACGGCTACACCTTC.

The gene calls are TRBV27 and TRBJ2-1; 7 nucleotides align to TRBD1. This CDR3 has 15 amino acids. Germline V gene sequence: CDR1 MNHEY, CDR2 SMNVEV (reference sequence). V lost 6 bases to trimming and J lost 1 base; unmatched junction nucleotides: 6. Here the CDR3 reads CASRHGDRSYNEQFF. In nucleotides, the CDR3 is TGTGCCAGCAGGCACGGGGACAGATCCTACAATGAGCAGTTCTTC.

V gene TRBV28 combines with J gene TRBJ2-7, with 7 positions matching TRBD1. The J segment lost 3 bases and the V segment lost 3 bases, leaving 11 bases of the junction unmatched. The CDR3 has 16 residues. Germline CDR1 and CDR2: MDHEN and SYDVKM. The CDR3, as DNA: TGTGCCAGCAGTTTGGTAGGGAGTAGGGGGCACTACGAGCAGTACGTC. Its protein is CASSLVGSRGHYEQYV.

The chain links TRBV30 to TRBJ2-7, with a possible D match to TRBD2 (6 bases). Germline V gene lookup returns CDR1 GTSNPN and CDR2 SVGIG (reference sequence). Between the trimmed V and J ends, which lost 2 bases and 2 bases, there was a span of 10 bases. The CDR3 consists of 13 residues. The CDR3 DNA follows: TGTGCCTGGAGTCCGGGAGCGACCTACGAGCAGTACTTC. Amino acids: CAWSPGATYEQYF.

The genes are TRBV12-3 or TRBV12-4 and TRBJ2-2, with TRBD1 identical over 7 bases. The CDR3 is made up of 14 amino acids. V trimming: 6 bases; J trimming: 5 bases; junction bases outside the gene matches: 6. CDR3 amino acids: CASRTTGSTGELFF. Written as DNA, the CDR3 is TGTGCCAGCAGGACGACAGGGTCGACCGGGGAGCTGTTTTTT.

This chain connects TRBV30 to TRBJ1-2, with 11 bases aligning to TRBD1. The germline V gene has CDR1 GTSNPN and CDR2 SVGIG (reference sequence). With V trimmed by 0 bases and J by 14 bases, 8 bases remained unmatched. This CDR3 spans 13 amino acids. The CDR3 DNA reads TGTGCCTGGAGTGTACAGGACAGGGGGCAGGAGACCTTC. It encodes CAWSVQDRGQETF.

The DNA for the CDR3 is TGTGCCAGCAGCTGGAGGGAGGGGATCAGTCAGCCCCAGCATTTT. Residues: CASSWREGISQPQHF. The chain recombines TRBV5-5 with TRBJ1-5, with D perhaps matching TRBD1 (5 bases). Trimming pared 3 bases from V and 6 bases from J, leaving 16 bases between. From germline, CDR1 is SGHKS and CDR2 YYEKEE (reference sequence). The CDR3 covers 15 residues.

The chain uses TRBV7-2 and TRBJ2-5; D gene unclear. From germline, CDR1 is SGHTA and CDR2 FQGNSA. The CDR3 length is 13 residues. Trimming pared 1 base from V and 6 bases from J, leaving 9 bases between. The CDR3: CASSLVEQKTQYF. The CDR3 nucleotides are TGTGCCAGCAGCTTAGTCGAGCAAAAGACCCAGTACTTC.

This chain connects TRBV29-1 to TRBJ2-3; the D is unclear. The length of the CDR3 is 12 residues. The germline gives CDR1 SQVTM, CDR2 ANQGSEA. The V gene lost 6 bases and the J gene lost 4 bases, with 11 bases spanning the gap. The CDR3 DNA sequence: TGCAGCGTGGCCCTAAACGCAGATACGCAGTATTTT. This codes for CSVALNADTQYF.